This TCR beta chain came from a study of Ad26.COV2.S vaccination and SARS-CoV-2 variants. Findings and caveats of the study: People who got the vaccine or the placebo had similar non-spike TCR breadth. Reports say spike-specific CD8+ and CD4+ T cell responses covered substantial breadth after vaccination.

Sample treatment: 15 to 20 received Ad26.COV2.S at low or high dose, single or two shots; about 5 received placebo; per-sample allocation not given. Specimens were obtained on day 63 following the first vaccine or placebo injection. This clone was observed a few times. The antigen is unknown. The CDR3 extends over 15 amino acids. The V and J ends lost 7 bases and 2 bases, in that order; junction bases with no gene match: 8. The germline gives CDR1 LNHDA, CDR2 SQIVND (reference sequence). Repertoires were generated with immunoSEQ multiplex PCR, while TCRdb's copy carries only in-frame clones and drops some. The table shows some 520,000 clones, with roughly 85% occurring only once.

The sequenced sample was peripheral blood, obtained in a trial of Ad26.COV2.S vaccine versus placebo. This chain connects TRBV19 to TRBJ2-3; 8 nucleotides align to TRBD1. The sequence was collected from a person between 18 and 59 years old who received the Ad26.COV2.S COVID-19 vaccine or a placebo. The CDR3 DNA reads TGTGCCAGTAACCCAGGGGGCCGAGACACAGATACGCAGTATTTT. Translated, it gives CASNPGGRDTDTQYF. Drawing the rest from reference TRBV19 and TRBJ2-3, the complete variable domain is DGGITQSPKYLFRKEGQNVTLSCEQNLNHDAMYWYRQDPGQGLRLIYYSQIVNDFQKGDIAEGYSVSREKKESFPLTVTSAQKNPTAFYLCASNPGGRDTDTQYFGPGTRLTVL.